A single sample gave rise to the 3 T cell receptor beta chains below, sequenced in a study of T-cell reconstitution after alpha-beta-depleted transplantation in children (dated by TCRdb to about 2016). The library was made by PCR. The run used an Illumina HiSeq 2500. To normalize quantification of the TCRbeta repertoire, the TCR libraries were built with molecular barcoding that relied on unique molecular identifiers. The public reads were reanalyzed by TCRdb: fastp trimming at Q25, MiXCR alignment, in-frame beta chains only. Rows merge per CDR3 protein into single entries with the most common DNA and genes. This sample comprises 450,000 to 550,000 distinct CDR3 sequences, 10% to 12% of them detected only once. The top ten constitute 14% of the sample. The meaning of the sample's treatment or condition label: allogeneic hematopoietic cell transplantation with graft depleted of TCRalphabeta T cells and CD19 B cells.

The sample consisted of PBMCs, mostly from graft donor cells, taken 180 days after TCRalphabeta/CD19-depleted stem cell transplant. The receptor set was obtained from a female patient between 2 and 15 years old who had a stem cell transplant for aplastic anemia, so the T cells may come from the graft donor.

For this clonotype: This may stem from a read error, because a much larger clone lies one nucleotide away. The genes are TRBV7-9 and TRBJ2-7; D call uncertain. CDR1 is SEHNR, CDR2 FQNEAQ, per germline (reference sequence). This CDR3 comprises 11 residues. V was shortened by 5 bases and J by 3 bases, with 5 bases between the two germline ends. The CDR3 DNA is TGTGCCAGCAGCCCCGTCTACGAGCAGTACTTC. This encodes CASSPVYEQYF.

This clonotype was seen a handful of times. The chain joins TRBV12-3 or TRBV12-4 to TRBJ1-4; 7 nucleotides match TRBD1. This CDR3 spans 16 amino acids. V shed 5 bases, J shed 5 bases, and the junction held 11 bases outside the gene matches. CDR3: CASSRNQGGTNEKLFF. In nucleotides, the CDR3 is TGTGCCAGCAGTCGAAACCAAGGGGGCACCAATGAAAAACTGTTTTTT.

Here the CDR3 reads CASSPTPDQPQHF. CDR3 coding DNA: TGTGCCAGCTCACCTACGCCAGATCAGCCCCAGCATTTT. J is TRBJ1-5 and V is TRBV18; no firm D call. Looked up from germline, CDR1 is KGHSH and CDR2 is LQKENI. The CDR3 length is 13 residues. The V and J ends lost 3 bases and 5 bases respectively, with 8 bases between them.